What follows is one T cell receptor beta chain and its context. Its antigen remains unidentified. This specimen comes from a study of blood T cells in healthy people across ages. Regarding the study as a whole: Considered underestimates were the diversity estimates obtained from one million T cells.

The CDR3 totals 13 residues. Germline CDR1 reads MNHNS; CDR2 reads SASEGT. The V and J ends lost 9 bases and 2 bases, in that order; junction bases with no gene match: 4. Together with a sample-barcoded 5' primer, a J-beta primer mix was included in a second PCR lasting about 6 to 11 cycles. A template-switch adaptor with 12 random nucleotides tagged each cDNA molecule. TCRdb reanalysed the 5' RACE reads using MiXCR and keeps one entry per CDR3 protein. This table holds around 600,000 distinct CDR3 sequences, under 55% found once. Each donor was a healthy Caucasian individual from Russia, aged about 6 to 95. Extraction yielded at least 5 micrograms of total RNA per sample.

The source is an elderly man in good health. The V call is TRBV6-1, the J call TRBJ2-3; 8 bases align to TRBD1. The specimen sequenced was blood. CDR3 residues: CASGQGYTDTQYF. In DNA, the CDR3 is TGTGCCAGTGGACAGGGATACACAGATACGCAGTATTTT.